This record concerns one TCR beta chain sequence. This receptor's antigen is unknown. Base qualities are not recorded, but no much larger clone differs from it by a single base. This sample was included in a study of beta chain features in type 1 diabetes (dated by TCRdb to 2017 to 2018). The study in broad terms: Mean age, gender distribution, total cell number and subset yield did not differ between patients and healthy donors. A total of roughly 99,000,000 sorted cells were examined across all samples, and the number of cells per subset was strongly correlated with RNA yield. In the study, recently diagnosed type 1 diabetes patients and matched healthy donors were compared on the TCRB repertoires of their sorted circulating CD4+ T cell subsets. Naive and central memory subsets were obtained from all 30 or so donors, but regulatory and stem cell-like memory subsets were isolated from only 8 patients and roughly eight healthy donors. The paper as a whole reports these results and caveats: Type 1 diabetes patients showed a moderate but significant shortening of TCRB CDR3 length in all four CD4+ subsets. Because cDNA rather than genomic DNA was sequenced, highly expressing activated cells could have been over-represented, although no difference in activation and CD3 levels was found between groups. At VDJ recombination sites, patients with type 1 diabetes made fewer insertions and deleted more nucleotides, a pattern implying thymic rearrangement abnormalities. Naive, central memory and regulatory TCRB repertoires appeared more similar among patients than among healthy donors. Shorter templates might be favored by PCR, yet because patient and control samples were amplified and corrected together, any such skew would affect both groups equally. Only small numbers of individuals were included in the HLA sub-analyses, which left unresolved whether HLA type had any influence on TCRB rearrangement.

From each donor, a single peripheral blood sample of around 120 mL on average was drawn into heparinised tubes. A BD FACSAria II was used to sort naive, central memory, regulatory and stem cell-like memory CD4+ T cells with a panel that included CD45RO, CCR7, CD25, CD127, CD95 and CD27. Purity was above 95% for every sorted population. PBMCs were separated immediately by Lymphoprep density gradient centrifugation and were stained directly, without being cultured. So that batch effects would be minimized, each experiment stained and sorted samples in pairs, pairing one healthy donor with one patient. All of the isolated RNA was reverse transcribed with the High Capacity cDNA Reverse Transcription Kit, so expressed TCRB transcripts were sequenced. Deep immunoSEQ sequencing was performed on naive, central memory and regulatory T cell samples, with an average of around 3.4 million total reads per sample. Sorted cells were lysed in RLT buffer and RNA was extracted with DNase-treated RNeasy Micro or Mini kits, depending on cell number. To prevent cross-contamination, every cell subset was processed on its own, while patient and healthy donor samples were processed together. Using the immunoSEQ multiplex PCR, TCRB sequences were amplified from cDNA into 87-bp fragments spanning the CDR3 region. Sequencing of the amplicons was performed on the Illumina HiSeq platform. In the paper's pipeline: PCR bias was corrected computationally using synthetic template baselines, and reads within Hamming distance 2 were collapsed, with unmergeable singletons discarded. By aligning reads against IMGT, V, D and J genes, CDR3 length, and insertions or deletions at six rearrangement sites were assigned. Within each subset, clonotype counts were normalized to sorted cell number, after which true diversity and Gini coefficients were computed with the tcR R package. Repertoire sharing was quantified using the overlap coefficient calculated on TCRB nucleotide sequences. Out-of-frame TCRB sequences from naive cells were analyzed to stand in for the pre-selection repertoire. Held by TCRdb, this immuneACCESS table contains in-frame sequences only and omits some clones. Under half of the omission traces to an unresolved V gene where checked; the cause of the rest is unknown. Clonal size and the V and J genes are those of that table, whereas D and trimming came from the DNA. This sample gives 240,000 or so clones in total; roughly 70% of them show up just once. The ten largest make up about 0.05% of the sample.

The junction shows trimming of 3 bases on V and 6 bases on J, plus 12 bases between the germline ends. The CDR3 contains 14 residues, cysteine and phenylalanine counted. Just CDR3 DNA is preserved here, 42 bases in frame from base 1. CDR1 is given as PRHDT and CDR2 as FYEKMQ, both from the germline V gene (reference sequence). The sample comprised naive CD4+ T cells from blood. Sample cell subset or site, as interpreted from the label and publication: true naive CD4+ T cells. Rearrangement joined TRBV13 to TRBJ2-1; the D region possibly corresponds to TRBD2 (5 bases align). The TCR sequence derives from a man aged 30 to 39 in good health. The DNA is as follows: TGTGCCAGCAGCTTCGGGCTAGAGGGCAATGAGCAGTTCTTC. Its translation is CASSFGLEGNEQFF.